This T cell receptor (beta chain) was recovered during a study of cytomegalovirus exposure and HLA in healthy donors. Study summary: There were 88 million or so unique TCRs (from HLA-typed donors) in an early data release.

As regards this clone: Its antigen is undetermined. Other DNA sequences from this sample encode an identical CDR3 as well.

PCR amplification relied on 60 Vbeta primers (plus 13 Jbeta primers). Sequencing was performed with immunoSEQ multiplex PCR; in TCRdb, only in-frame clones are kept and a portion is missing. Here the sample spans about 180,000 clones, 70% to 80% being singletons. Study findings and constraints: The records held CMV serostatus as the only immune exposure information. Presence/absence results assume similar sequencing depth per donor, which may not hold. As a later analysis showed, a missense DCLRE1C variant was linked to trimming of TCR beta V- and J-genes.

CDR1 and CDR2 (germline): SGDLS, YYNGEE. The CDR3 is 14 residues long. V was clipped by 0 bases and J by 0 bases, with 7 bases between them. This chain joins TRBV9 and TRBJ2-7, with D possibly matching TRBD1 (5 bases). The TCR originated in a man between 18 and 35 years old in good health and CMV-seronegative. Sequenced sample: PBMCs. CDR3 in DNA: TGTGCCAGCAGCGTAGAAGGGGCCTCCTACGAGCAGTACTTC. Protein sequence: CASSVEGASYEQYF.